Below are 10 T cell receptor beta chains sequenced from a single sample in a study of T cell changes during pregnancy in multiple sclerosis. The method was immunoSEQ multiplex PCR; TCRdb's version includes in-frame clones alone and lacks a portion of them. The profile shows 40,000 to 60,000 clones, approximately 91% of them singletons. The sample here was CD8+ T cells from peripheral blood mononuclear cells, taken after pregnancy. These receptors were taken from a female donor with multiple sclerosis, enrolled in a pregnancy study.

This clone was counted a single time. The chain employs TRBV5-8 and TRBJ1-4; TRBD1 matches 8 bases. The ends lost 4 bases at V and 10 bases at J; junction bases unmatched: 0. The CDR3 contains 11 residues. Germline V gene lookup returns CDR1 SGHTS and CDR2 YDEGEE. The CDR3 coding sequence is TGTGCCAGCAGCCAGGGGGCAAAACTGTTTTTT. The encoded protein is CASSQGAKLFF.

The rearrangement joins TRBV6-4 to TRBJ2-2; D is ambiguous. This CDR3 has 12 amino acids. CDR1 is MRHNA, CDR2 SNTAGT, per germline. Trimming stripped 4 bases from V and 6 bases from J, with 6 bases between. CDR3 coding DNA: TGTGCCAGCAGTGGGGCTCCCGGGGAGCTGTTTTTT. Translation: CASSGAPGELFF.

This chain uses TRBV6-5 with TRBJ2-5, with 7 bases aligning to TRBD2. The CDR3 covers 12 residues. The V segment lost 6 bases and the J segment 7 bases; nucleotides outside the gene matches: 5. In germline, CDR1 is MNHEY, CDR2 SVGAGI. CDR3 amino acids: CASRRGRGTQYF. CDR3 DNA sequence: TGTGCCAGCAGACGGGGGAGGGGGACCCAGTACTTC.

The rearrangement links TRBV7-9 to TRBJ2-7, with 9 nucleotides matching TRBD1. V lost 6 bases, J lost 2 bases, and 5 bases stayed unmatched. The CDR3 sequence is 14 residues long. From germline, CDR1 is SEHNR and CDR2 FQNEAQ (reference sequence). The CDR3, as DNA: TGTGCCAGCAGTGCGGGGACAGGGCCCTACGAGCAGTACTTC. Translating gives CASSAGTGPYEQYF.

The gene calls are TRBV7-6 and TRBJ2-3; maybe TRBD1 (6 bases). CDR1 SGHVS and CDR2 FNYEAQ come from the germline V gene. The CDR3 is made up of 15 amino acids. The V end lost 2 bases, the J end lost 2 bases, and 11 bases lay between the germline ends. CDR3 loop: CASSLIGGDTDTQYF. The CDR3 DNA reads TGTGCCAGCAGCTTAATAGGGGGAGACACAGATACGCAGTATTTT.

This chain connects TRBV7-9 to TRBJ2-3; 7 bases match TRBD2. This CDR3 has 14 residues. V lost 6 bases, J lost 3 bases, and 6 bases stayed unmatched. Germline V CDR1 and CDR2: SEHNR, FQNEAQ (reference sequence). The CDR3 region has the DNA TGTGCCAGCAGTTCGGGCGGGGGTACAGATACGCAGTATTTT. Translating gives CASSSGGGTDTQYF.

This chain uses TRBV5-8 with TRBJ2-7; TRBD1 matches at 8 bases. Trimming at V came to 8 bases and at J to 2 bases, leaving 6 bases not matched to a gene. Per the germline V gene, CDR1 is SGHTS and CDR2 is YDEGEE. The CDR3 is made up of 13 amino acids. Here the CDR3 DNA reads TGTGCCAGTATGGACAGGGCCCCCTACGAGCAGTACTTC. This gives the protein CASMDRAPYEQYF.

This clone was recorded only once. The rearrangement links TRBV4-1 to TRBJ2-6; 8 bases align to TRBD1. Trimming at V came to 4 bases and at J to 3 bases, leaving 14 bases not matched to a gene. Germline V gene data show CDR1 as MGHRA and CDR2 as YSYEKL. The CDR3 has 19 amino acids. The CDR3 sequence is CASSPQGGQGVLGANVLTF. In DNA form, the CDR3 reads TGCGCCAGCAGCCCTCAGGGAGGACAGGGTGTACTTGGGGCCAACGTCCTGACTTTC.

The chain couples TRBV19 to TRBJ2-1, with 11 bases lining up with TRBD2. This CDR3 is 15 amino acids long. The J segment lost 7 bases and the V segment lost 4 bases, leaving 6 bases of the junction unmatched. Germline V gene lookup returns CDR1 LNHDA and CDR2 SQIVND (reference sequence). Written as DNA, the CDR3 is TGTGCCAGTAGTAACCTAGCGGGGGGTTATAATGAGCAGTTCTTC. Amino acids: CASSNLAGGYNEQFF.

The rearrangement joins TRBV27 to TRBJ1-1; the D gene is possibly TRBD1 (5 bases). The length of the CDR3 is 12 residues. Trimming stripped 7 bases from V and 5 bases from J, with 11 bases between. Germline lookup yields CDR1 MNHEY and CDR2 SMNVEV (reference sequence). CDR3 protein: CASIGGGTEAFF. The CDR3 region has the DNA TGTGCCAGCATCGGGGGGGGGACTGAAGCTTTCTTT.